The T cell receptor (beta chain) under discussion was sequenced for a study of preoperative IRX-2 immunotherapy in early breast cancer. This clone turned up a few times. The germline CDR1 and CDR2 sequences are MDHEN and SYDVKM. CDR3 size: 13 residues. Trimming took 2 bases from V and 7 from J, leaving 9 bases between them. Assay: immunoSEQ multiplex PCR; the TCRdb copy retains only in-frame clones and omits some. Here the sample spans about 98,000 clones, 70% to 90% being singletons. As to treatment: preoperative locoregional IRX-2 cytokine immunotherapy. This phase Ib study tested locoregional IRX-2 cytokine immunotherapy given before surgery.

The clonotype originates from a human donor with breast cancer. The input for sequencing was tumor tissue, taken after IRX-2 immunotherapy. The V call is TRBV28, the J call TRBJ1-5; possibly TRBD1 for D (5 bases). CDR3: CASSLGWDQPQHF. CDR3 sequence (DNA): TGTGCCAGCAGTTTAGGTTGGGACCAGCCCCAGCATTTT. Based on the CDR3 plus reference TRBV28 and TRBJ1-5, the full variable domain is DVKVTQSSRYLVKRTGEKVFLECVQDMDHENMFWYRQDPGLGLRLIYFSYDVKMKEKGDIPEGYSVSREKKERFSLILESASTNQTSMYLCASSLGWDQPQHFGDGTRLSIL.